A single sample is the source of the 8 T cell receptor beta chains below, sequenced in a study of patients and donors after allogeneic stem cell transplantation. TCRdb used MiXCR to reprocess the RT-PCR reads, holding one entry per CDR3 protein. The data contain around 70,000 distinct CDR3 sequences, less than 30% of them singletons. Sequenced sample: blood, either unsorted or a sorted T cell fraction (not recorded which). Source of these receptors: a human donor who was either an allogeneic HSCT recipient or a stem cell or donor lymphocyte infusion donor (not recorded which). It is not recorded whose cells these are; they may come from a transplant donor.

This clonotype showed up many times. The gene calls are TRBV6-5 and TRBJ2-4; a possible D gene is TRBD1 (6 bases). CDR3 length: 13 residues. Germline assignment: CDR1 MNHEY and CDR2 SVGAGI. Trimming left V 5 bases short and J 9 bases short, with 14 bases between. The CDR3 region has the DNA TGTGCCAGCAGTCCCGCCGGGACACCCATTCAGTACTTC. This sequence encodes CASSPAGTPIQYF.

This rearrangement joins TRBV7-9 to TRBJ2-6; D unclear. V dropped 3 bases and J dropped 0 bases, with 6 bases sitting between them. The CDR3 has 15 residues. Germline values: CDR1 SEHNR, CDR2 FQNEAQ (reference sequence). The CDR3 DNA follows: TGTGCCAGCAGCTTTACTGCCTCTGGGGCCAACGTCCTGACTTTC. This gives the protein CASSFTASGANVLTF.

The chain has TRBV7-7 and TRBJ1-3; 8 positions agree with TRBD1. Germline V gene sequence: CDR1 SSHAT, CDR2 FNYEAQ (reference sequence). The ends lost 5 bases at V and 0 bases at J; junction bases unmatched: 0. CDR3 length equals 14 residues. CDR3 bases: TGTGCCAGCAGCGACAGGGGCTCTGGAAACACCATATATTTT. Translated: CASSDRGSGNTIYF.

The CDR3 loop reads CASMRGPITYEQYF. DNA for the CDR3: TGTGCCAGCATGAGGGGACCGATCACCTACGAGCAGTACTTC. This chain links TRBV5-4 with TRBJ2-7; D could derive from TRBD1 or TRBD2 (5 bases each). Germline CDR1 and CDR2: SGHNT and YYREEE (reference sequence). The CDR3 spans 14 residues. V shed 6 bases and J shed 2 bases, with 15 bases lying between them.

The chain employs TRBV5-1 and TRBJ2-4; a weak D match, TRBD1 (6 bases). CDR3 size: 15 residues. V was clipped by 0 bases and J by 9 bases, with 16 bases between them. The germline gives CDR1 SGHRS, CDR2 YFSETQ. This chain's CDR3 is CASSLADRKGSIQYF. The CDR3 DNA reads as TGCGCCAGCAGCTTGGCCGACAGGAAAGGCAGCATTCAGTACTTC.

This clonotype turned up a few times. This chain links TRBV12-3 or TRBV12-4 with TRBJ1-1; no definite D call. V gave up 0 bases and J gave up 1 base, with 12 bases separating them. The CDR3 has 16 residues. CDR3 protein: CASSLALHTPNTEAFF. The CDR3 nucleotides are TGTGCCAGCAGTTTAGCGCTCCACACCCCGAACACTGAAGCTTTCTTT.

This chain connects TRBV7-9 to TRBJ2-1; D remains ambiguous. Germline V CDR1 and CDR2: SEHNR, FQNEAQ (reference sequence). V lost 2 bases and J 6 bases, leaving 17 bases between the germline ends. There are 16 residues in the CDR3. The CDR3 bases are TGTGCCAGCAGCTTAAAGCCACGGAAGAGGCGCAATGAGCAGTTCTTC. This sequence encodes CASSLKPRKRRNEQFF.

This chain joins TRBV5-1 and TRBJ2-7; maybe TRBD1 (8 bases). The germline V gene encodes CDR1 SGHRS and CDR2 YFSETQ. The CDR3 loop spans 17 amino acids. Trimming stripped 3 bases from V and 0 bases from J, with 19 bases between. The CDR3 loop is CASSSWTGTTSSYEQYF. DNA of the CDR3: TGCGCCAGCAGCTCGTGGACAGGGACTACTAGCTCCTACGAGCAGTACTTC.